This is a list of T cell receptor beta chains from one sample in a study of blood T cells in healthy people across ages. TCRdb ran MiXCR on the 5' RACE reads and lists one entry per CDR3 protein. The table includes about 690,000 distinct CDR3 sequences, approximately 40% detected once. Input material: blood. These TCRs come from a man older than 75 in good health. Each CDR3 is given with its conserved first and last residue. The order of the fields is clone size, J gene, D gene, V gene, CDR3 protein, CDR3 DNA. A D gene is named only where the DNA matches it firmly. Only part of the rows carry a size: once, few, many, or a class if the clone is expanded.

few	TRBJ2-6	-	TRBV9	CASSVAGNSGANVLTF	TGTGCCAGCAGCGTAGCAGGGAACTCTGGGGCCAACGTCCTGACTTTC
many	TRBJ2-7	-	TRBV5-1	CASSLGGDSYEQYF	TGCGCCAGCAGCTTGGGGGGAGACTCCTACGAGCAGTACTTC
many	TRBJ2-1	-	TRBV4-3	CASSQEGWEEQFF	TGCGCCAGCAGCCAAGAAGGGTGGGAAGAGCAGTTCTTC
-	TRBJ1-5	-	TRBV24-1	CAPTGNQPQHF	TGTGCCCCCACAGGGAATCAGCCCCAGCATTTT
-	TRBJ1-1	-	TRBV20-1	CSARDPGYAEAFF	TGCAGTGCTAGAGATCCAGGCTACGCTGAAGCTTTCTTT
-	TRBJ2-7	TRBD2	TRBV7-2	CASSLVASGRSYNEQYF	TGTGCCAGCAGCTTAGTCGCTAGCGGGAGGTCCTACAATGAGCAGTACTTC
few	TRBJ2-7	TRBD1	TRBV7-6	CASSFAQNLGGQITYEQYF	TGTGCCAGCAGCTTCGCCCAGAACCTAGGGGGACAGATAACCTACGAGCAGTACTTC
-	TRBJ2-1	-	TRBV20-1	CSALTVYNEQFF	TGCAGTGCTTTGACTGTCTACAATGAGCAGTTCTTC
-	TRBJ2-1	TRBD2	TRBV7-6	CASSLVTSGNANGQFF	TGTGCCAGCAGCTTAGTTACTAGCGGGAACGCCAATGGGCAGTTCTTC
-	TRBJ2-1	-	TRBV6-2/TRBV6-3	CASRLEGGHEQFF	TGTGCCAGCAGGTTGGAGGGTGGGCATGAGCAGTTCTTC
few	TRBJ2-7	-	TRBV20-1	CSAPLAISYEQYF	TGCAGTGCTCCCCTAGCGATAAGCTACGAGCAGTACTTC
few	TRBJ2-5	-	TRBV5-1	CASIALGTAQETQYF	TGCGCCAGCATAGCGCTCGGGACCGCCCAAGAGACCCAGTACTTC
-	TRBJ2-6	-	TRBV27	CASSFELPGVTGANVLTF	TGTGCCAGCAGTTTCGAGCTACCAGGGGTTACTGGGGCCAACGTCCTGACTTTC
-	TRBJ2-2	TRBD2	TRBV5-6	CASSTMSGRVTGEPFF	TGTGCCAGCAGCACAATGAGCGGGAGGGTCACCGGGGAGCCGTTTTTT
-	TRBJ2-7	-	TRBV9	CASSVGQRGAYEQYF	TGTGCCAGCAGCGTAGGACAGAGAGGGGCCTACGAGCAGTACTTC
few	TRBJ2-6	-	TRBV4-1	CASSQGDSPLSGANVLTF	TGCGCCAGCAGCCAAGGCGACAGCCCACTCTCTGGGGCCAACGTCCTGACTTTC
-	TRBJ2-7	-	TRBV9	CASSASWGAGIYEQYF	TGTGCCAGCAGCGCCAGTTGGGGGGCGGGGATATACGAGCAGTACTTC
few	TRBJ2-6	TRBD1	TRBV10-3	CATTMGQVRSGANVLTF	TGTGCCACTACGATGGGACAGGTTCGCTCTGGGGCCAACGTCCTGACTTTC
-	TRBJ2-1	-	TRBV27	CASRKTQGNEQFF	TGTGCCAGCAGGAAAACACAGGGAAATGAGCAGTTCTTC
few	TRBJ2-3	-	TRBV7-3	CASSLDGTSGTQYF	TGTGCCAGCAGCTTAGACGGGACAAGCGGTACGCAGTATTTT
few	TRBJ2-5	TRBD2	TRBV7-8	CASSNPGTSEETQYF	TGTGCCAGCAGCAATCCCGGGACTAGCGAAGAGACCCAGTACTTC
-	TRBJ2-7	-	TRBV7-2	CASSLAKAYQETRYF	TGTGCCAGCAGCTTAGCTAAGGCTTATCAAGAGACCCGGTACTTC
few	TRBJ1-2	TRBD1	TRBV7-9	CASSFGTGTEGGYTF	TGTGCCAGCAGCTTCGGGACAGGGACAGAGGGTGGCTACACCTTC
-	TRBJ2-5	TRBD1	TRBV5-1	CASSFRDRGLVQETQYF	TGCGCCAGCAGCTTCCGGGACAGGGGGTTGGTGCAAGAGACCCAGTACTTC
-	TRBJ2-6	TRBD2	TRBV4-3	CASSQEAGYGANVLTF	TGCGCCAGCAGCCAAGAAGCGGGGTATGGGGCCAACGTCCTGACTTTC
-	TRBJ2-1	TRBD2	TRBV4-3	CASSQVPGLAGLASYNEQFF	TGCGCCAGCAGCCAAGTACCGGGACTAGCGGGGCTCGCCTCCTACAATGAGCAGTTCTTC
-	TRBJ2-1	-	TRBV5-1	CASSLAGLGSYNEQFF	TGCGCCAGCAGCTTGGCGGGCCTGGGCTCCTACAATGAGCAGTTCTTC
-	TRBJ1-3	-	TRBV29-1	CSGGSSGNTIYF	TGCAGCGGCGGCAGCTCTGGAAACACCATATATTTT
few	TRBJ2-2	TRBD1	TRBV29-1	CSVEAAGQGDTGELFF	TGCAGCGTTGAAGCAGCGGGACAGGGAGACACCGGGGAGCTGTTTTTT
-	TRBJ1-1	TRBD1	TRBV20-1	CSAIQGAVAEAFF	TGCAGTGCAATACAGGGGGCTGTGGCTGAAGCTTTCTTT
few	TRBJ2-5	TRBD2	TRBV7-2	CASSILAGGRSETQYF	TGTGCCAGCAGCATACTAGCGGGGGGAAGGTCAGAGACCCAGTACTTC
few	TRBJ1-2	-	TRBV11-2	CASSSKGRGDYGYTF	TGTGCCAGCAGCTCCAAGGGACGGGGTGACTATGGCTACACCTTC
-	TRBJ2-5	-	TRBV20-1	CSATRDSSETQYF	TGCAGTGCTACAAGGGACTCCTCAGAGACCCAGTACTTC
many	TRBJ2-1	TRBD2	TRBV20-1	CSARGLAGQSYNEQFF	TGCAGTGCTAGAGGTCTAGCGGGACAGTCCTACAATGAGCAGTTCTTC
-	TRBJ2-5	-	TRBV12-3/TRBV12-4	CASSLALDVQYF	TGTGCCAGCAGTTTGGCCCTGGACGTGCAGTACTTC
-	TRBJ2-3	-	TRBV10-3	CAICGDSTDTQYF	TGTGCCATCTGCGGGGACAGCACAGATACGCAGTATTTT
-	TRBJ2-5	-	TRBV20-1	CSARIAETQYF	TGCAGTGCTAGAATCGCAGAGACCCAGTACTTC
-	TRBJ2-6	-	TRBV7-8	CASSLAGQPGANVLTF	TGTGCCAGCAGCTTAGCAGGGCAGCCTGGGGCCAACGTCCTGACTTTC
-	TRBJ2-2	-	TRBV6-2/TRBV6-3	CASSTDSTGELFF	TGTGCCAGCAGTACTGACAGCACCGGGGAGCTGTTTTTT
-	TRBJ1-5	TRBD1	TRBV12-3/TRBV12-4	CASSSGQNQPQHF	TGTGCCAGCAGTTCGGGACAGAATCAGCCCCAGCATTTT
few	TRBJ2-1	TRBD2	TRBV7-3	CASREMGEGRFEQFF	TGTGCCAGCAGAGAGATGGGGGAGGGCCGTTTTGAGCAGTTCTTC
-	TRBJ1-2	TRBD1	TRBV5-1	CASSLDRGRGGYTF	TGCGCCAGCAGCCTGGACAGGGGGCGAGGTGGTTACACCTTC
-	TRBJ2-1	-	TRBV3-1	CASRPQSRGGTQFF	TGTGCCAGCAGGCCGCAATCTCGAGGCGGGACGCAGTTCTTC
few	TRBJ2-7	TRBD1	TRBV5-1	CASSWTGDRYEQYF	TGCGCCAGCAGCTGGACAGGCGACCGCTACGAGCAGTACTTC
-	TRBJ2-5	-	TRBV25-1	CASSDPLGRAETQYF	TGTGCCAGCAGTGACCCCCTGGGCAGGGCAGAGACCCAGTACTTC
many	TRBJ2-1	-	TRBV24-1	CATSDFRGSLFF	TGTGCCACCAGTGATTTTAGAGGGAGTCTGTTCTTC
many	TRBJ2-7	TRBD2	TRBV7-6	CASPTSPRISYEQYF	TGTGCCAGCCCGACTAGCCCTCGTATCTCCTACGAGCAGTACTTC
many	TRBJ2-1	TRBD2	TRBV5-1	CASSPGLAGTEQFF	TGCGCCAGCAGCCCGGGACTAGCGGGTACCGAGCAGTTCTTC
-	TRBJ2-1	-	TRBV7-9	CASSLTYSSDGQFF	TGTGCCAGCAGCTTAACATATTCATCGGATGGGCAGTTCTTC
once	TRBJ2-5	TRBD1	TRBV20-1	CSAQGDRETQYF	TGCAGTGCCCAGGGGGACCGAGAGACCCAGTACTTC
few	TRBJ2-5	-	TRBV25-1	CASSEGGRVSETQYF	TGTGCCAGCAGTGAGGGGGGCCGGGTGTCAGAGACCCAGTACTTC
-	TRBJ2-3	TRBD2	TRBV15	CATSRESAGGPDTQYF	TGTGCCACCAGCAGAGAATCAGCGGGAGGGCCAGATACGCAGTATTTT